This T cell receptor beta chain came from a study of spatial heterogeneity in lung cancer. The time point is: sample taken at primary tumor resection. Whole RNA, which was extracted from tumor, nontumor lung tissue or frozen PBMC, was sequenced without any cell sorting. This clonotype is labeled medium-sized. Its target is not known. The V gene's germline CDR1 is DFQATT and CDR2 SNEGSKA (reference sequence). This CDR3 is 12 amino acids long. Trimming cost V 6 bases and J 2 bases, with 11 bases left between them. Overall study results and limits: In tumors, expanded intratumoral alpha and beta TCR counts tracked mutation counts. Ubiquitous and regional nonsynonymous mutations were each tracked by the matching count of ubiquitous or regional expanded TCRs.

A distinct unique molecular identifier was carried by each TCR cDNA molecule. Via MiXCR, TCRdb re-called the 5' RACE reads, giving one row per CDR3 protein. The sample comprises 15,000 to 20,000 distinct CDR3 sequences, 5.5% to 6.5% of which are singletons, and around 3.6% rests with the top ten. The chain joins TRBV20-1 to TRBJ2-7, with a tentative D call TRBD2 (5 bases). The source of this sequence is a female donor with early-stage non-small cell lung cancer. This material consisted of lung tumor tissue, taken at surgery. DNA for the CDR3: TGCAGTGCCAGTCTAGCAGCCTACGAGCAGTACTTC. Its protein is CSASLAAYEQYF.